The present T cell receptor (beta chain) was sequenced within a study of T cells in Graves' hyperthyroidism and ophthalmopathy. Between the trimmed V and J ends, which lost 1 base and 0 bases, there was a span of 12 bases. The length of the CDR3 is 17 residues. Germline CDR1 and CDR2: SEHNR and FQNEAQ (reference sequence). Amplification yielded TCR beta CDR3 regions, with RNA transcripts as the source. With the HTBI primer set, the TCR CDR3 went through a first round of RT-PCR. TCRdb fed the multiplex PCR reads into MiXCR, producing one record per CDR3 protein. The sample contains 350,000 to 450,000 distinct CDR3 sequences, 14% of which appear only once.

The rearrangement uses TRBV7-9 and TRBJ2-2; D unclear. The sample was blood. The receptor was isolated from a woman aged 55-70 years with Graves' hyperthyroidism. The CDR3, as DNA: TGTGCCAGCAGCTTAGTGGGGATAGACACGAACACCGGGGAGCTGTTTTTT. Encoded protein: CASSLVGIDTNTGELFF.